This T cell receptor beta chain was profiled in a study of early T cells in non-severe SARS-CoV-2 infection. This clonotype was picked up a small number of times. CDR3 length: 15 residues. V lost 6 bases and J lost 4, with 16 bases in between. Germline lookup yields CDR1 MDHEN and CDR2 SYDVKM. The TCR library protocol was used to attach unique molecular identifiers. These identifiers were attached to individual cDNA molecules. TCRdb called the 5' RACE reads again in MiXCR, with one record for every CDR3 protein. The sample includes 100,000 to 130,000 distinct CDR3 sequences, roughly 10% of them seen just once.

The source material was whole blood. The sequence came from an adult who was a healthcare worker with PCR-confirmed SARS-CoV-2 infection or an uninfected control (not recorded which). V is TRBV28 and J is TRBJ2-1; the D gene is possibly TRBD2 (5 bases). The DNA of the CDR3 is TGTGCCAGCAGCCCCGAGGCCCAGCGGTACAATGAGCAGTTCTTC. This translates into CASSPEAQRYNEQFF.